This TCR beta chain was captured in a study of shared clonotypes between healthy human individuals. Trimming pared 4 bases from V and 0 bases from J, leaving 14 bases between. This CDR3 comprises 15 residues. Germline assignment: CDR1 SGHRS and CDR2 YFSETQ. The assay was run at deep level. The repertoire was sequenced with immunoSEQ multiplex PCR; TCRdb's copy has only in-frame clones and lacks some. The sample consists of 640,000 or so clones, 60% to 80% of them appearing once. The sequence came from a woman aged 25 to 39 in good health. The chain employs TRBV5-1 and TRBJ2-7; a possible D gene is TRBD1 (6 bases). What was sequenced was memory CD4+ T cells sorted from blood. Subset given: CD45RA-negative fraction. The CDR3 sequence: CASSRNRVDSYEQYF. The DNA of the CDR3 is TGCGCCAGCAGCAGGAACAGGGTGGACTCCTACGAGCAGTACTTC.